This is a list of T cell receptor beta chains from one sample in a study of control samples from healthy donors and cancer patients. Here immunoSEQ multiplex PCR was the method, and the copy in TCRdb shows in-frame clones only, minus some. Among some 140,000 clones listed, roughly 92% were seen once. The source material was blood. These receptors came from a young man in good health. Both conserved end residues are part of each CDR3. The order of the fields is CDR3 protein, CDR3 DNA, V gene, D gene, clone size, J gene. The D gene is left open where the match is weak. Rows may omit the clone size; those that give it use once, few, many or a size class.

CDR3 protein: CAWIQGGIEAFF
CDR3 DNA: TGTGCCTGGATCCAGGGAGGAATTGAAGCTTTCTTT
V gene: TRBV30
D gene: NA
clone size: NA
J gene: TRBJ1-1

CDR3 protein: CAWSTGGGSGNTIYF
CDR3 DNA: TGTGCCTGGAGTACGGGAGGGGGCTCTGGAAACACCATATATTTT
V gene: TRBV30
D gene: NA
clone size: once
J gene: TRBJ1-3

CDR3 protein: CASSPIDRDEAFF
CDR3 DNA: TGTGCCAGCAGCCCTATTGATAGGGATGAAGCTTTCTTT
V gene: TRBV11-3
D gene: NA
clone size: NA
J gene: TRBJ1-1

CDR3 protein: CATSDFGQAQETQYF
CDR3 DNA: TGTGCCACCAGTGATTTCGGACAAGCCCAAGAGACCCAGTACTTC
V gene: TRBV24-1
D gene: NA
clone size: NA
J gene: TRBJ2-5

CDR3 protein: CASSIGPVSGNTIYF
CDR3 DNA: TGTGCCAGTAGTATAGGGCCAGTCTCTGGAAACACCATATATTTT
V gene: TRBV19
D gene: NA
clone size: NA
J gene: TRBJ1-3

CDR3 protein: CAISEPPSGSFLGYNEQFF
CDR3 DNA: TGTGCCATCAGCGAGCCCCCTAGCGGGAGCTTTCTTGGGTACAATGAGCAGTTCTTC
V gene: TRBV10-3
D gene: TRBD2
clone size: NA
J gene: TRBJ2-1

CDR3 protein: CASGLPPTGAYNEQFF
CDR3 DNA: TGTGCCAGCGGCCTTCCCCCGACAGGAGCATACAATGAGCAGTTCTTC
V gene: TRBV28
D gene: NA
clone size: NA
J gene: TRBJ2-1

CDR3 protein: CASSLDPGSPLHF
CDR3 DNA: TGTGCCAGCAGCTTAGATCCGGGTTCACCCCTCCACTTT
V gene: TRBV11-2
D gene: NA
clone size: NA
J gene: TRBJ1-6

CDR3 protein: CATRGANTEAFF
CDR3 DNA: TGTGCCACCAGAGGAGCGAACACTGAAGCTTTCTTT
V gene: TRBV24-1
D gene: NA
clone size: NA
J gene: TRBJ1-1

CDR3 protein: CAWRISGAGGTGELFF
CDR3 DNA: TGTGCCTGGAGGATCTCGGGGGCAGGAGGGACCGGGGAGCTGTTTTTT
V gene: TRBV30
D gene: NA
clone size: NA
J gene: TRBJ2-2

CDR3 protein: CASSPDRGGETQYF
CDR3 DNA: TGTGCCAGCAGTCCAGACAGGGGGGGCGAGACCCAGTACTTC
V gene: TRBV11-1
D gene: TRBD1
clone size: NA
J gene: TRBJ2-5

CDR3 protein: CASSEVGGLETQYF
CDR3 DNA: TGTGCCAGCAGTGAGGTCGGGGGGCTAGAGACCCAGTACTTC
V gene: TRBV2
D gene: NA
clone size: once
J gene: TRBJ2-5

CDR3 protein: CASRSTSGPNTGELFF
CDR3 DNA: TGTGCCAGTAGGTCTACTAGCGGACCGAACACCGGGGAGCTGTTTTTT
V gene: TRBV19
D gene: TRBD2
clone size: NA
J gene: TRBJ2-2

CDR3 protein: CASTGTGNYGYTF
CDR3 DNA: TGTGCCAGCACGGGGACAGGGAACTATGGCTACACCTTC
V gene: TRBV2
D gene: TRBD1
clone size: NA
J gene: TRBJ1-2

CDR3 protein: CATSRERTGAAKNIQYF
CDR3 DNA: TGTGCCACCAGCAGAGAACGGACAGGGGCGGCCAAAAACATTCAGTACTTC
V gene: TRBV15
D gene: TRBD1
clone size: NA
J gene: TRBJ2-4

CDR3 protein: CASSSLQTAINTGELFF
CDR3 DNA: TGTGCCAGCTCATCCCTGCAGACAGCAATAAACACCGGGGAGCTGTTTTTT
V gene: TRBV18
D gene: NA
clone size: few
J gene: TRBJ2-2

CDR3 protein: CASSFRDSTDTQYF
CDR3 DNA: TGTGCCAGCAGCTTCAGGGATAGCACAGATACGCAGTATTTT
V gene: TRBV11-2
D gene: NA
clone size: NA
J gene: TRBJ2-3

CDR3 protein: CASSRPAGRSYNEQFF
CDR3 DNA: TGCGCCAGCAGTAGACCAGCGGGAAGGTCCTACAATGAGCAGTTCTTC
V gene: TRBV10-2
D gene: TRBD2
clone size: NA
J gene: TRBJ2-1

CDR3 protein: CSVEEGLTDTQYF
CDR3 DNA: TGCAGCGTTGAGGAAGGGTTGACAGATACGCAGTATTTT
V gene: TRBV29-1
D gene: NA
clone size: NA
J gene: TRBJ2-3

CDR3 protein: CASSKNRVLFGNTIYF
CDR3 DNA: TGTGCCAGCAGCAAAAACAGGGTCCTCTTTGGAAACACCATATATTTT
V gene: TRBV7-9
D gene: NA
clone size: NA
J gene: TRBJ1-3

CDR3 protein: CASSPTAAYEQYF
CDR3 DNA: TGTGCCAGCAGCCCGACAGCCGCCTACGAGCAGTACTTC
V gene: TRBV7-9
D gene: NA
clone size: NA
J gene: TRBJ2-7

CDR3 protein: CASSAEGAGEAFF
CDR3 DNA: TGTGCCAGCAGTGCAGAGGGGGCCGGTGAAGCTTTCTTT
V gene: TRBV2
D gene: TRBD1
clone size: NA
J gene: TRBJ1-1

CDR3 protein: CASSPTENTEAFF
CDR3 DNA: TGTGCCAGCAGCCCGACAGAGAACACTGAAGCTTTCTTT
V gene: TRBV3-1/TRBV3-2
D gene: NA
clone size: few
J gene: TRBJ1-1

CDR3 protein: CASRWEATQLEQYF
CDR3 DNA: TGTGCCAGCAGGTGGGAGGCTACCCAACTGGAGCAGTACTTC
V gene: TRBV6-6
D gene: NA
clone size: NA
J gene: TRBJ2-7

CDR3 protein: CSAGKGPQDSGNTIYF
CDR3 DNA: TGCAGCGCAGGGAAGGGGCCACAAGACTCTGGAAACACCATATATTTT
V gene: TRBV29-1
D gene: NA
clone size: NA
J gene: TRBJ1-3

CDR3 protein: CASSQGTFYEQYF
CDR3 DNA: TGCGCCAGCAGCCAAGGCACATTCTACGAGCAGTACTTC
V gene: TRBV4-1
D gene: NA
clone size: NA
J gene: TRBJ2-7

CDR3 protein: CASSSGLAGLNEQFF
CDR3 DNA: TGTGCCAGCAGCTCGGGACTAGCGGGCCTCAATGAGCAGTTCTTC
V gene: TRBV11-2
D gene: TRBD2
clone size: NA
J gene: TRBJ2-1

CDR3 protein: CASSQRLAGGLEYNEQFF
CDR3 DNA: TGCGCCAGCAGCCAACGACTAGCGGGAGGGCTCGAATACAATGAGCAGTTCTTC
V gene: TRBV4-3
D gene: TRBD2
clone size: once
J gene: TRBJ2-1

CDR3 protein: CATSRTSGYTDTQYF
CDR3 DNA: TGTGCCACCAGCAGGACTAGCGGCTACACAGATACGCAGTATTTT
V gene: TRBV15
D gene: TRBD2
clone size: NA
J gene: TRBJ2-3

CDR3 protein: CASSFGNSGYEQYF
CDR3 DNA: TGTGCCAGCAGTTTTGGGAACTCTGGCTACGAGCAGTACTTC
V gene: TRBV28
D gene: NA
clone size: NA
J gene: TRBJ2-7

CDR3 protein: CASSDLGYGYTF
CDR3 DNA: TGTGCCAGCAGTGATTTGGGGTATGGCTACACCTTC
V gene: TRBV2
D gene: NA
clone size: NA
J gene: TRBJ1-2

CDR3 protein: CASSTQGDGNTIYF
CDR3 DNA: TGTGCCAGCAGTACACAGGGTGACGGAAACACCATATATTTT
V gene: TRBV28
D gene: NA
clone size: NA
J gene: TRBJ1-3

CDR3 protein: CATGWGPSTDTQYF
CDR3 DNA: TGTGCCACCGGATGGGGACCTAGCACAGATACGCAGTATTTT
V gene: TRBV15
D gene: NA
clone size: NA
J gene: TRBJ2-3

CDR3 protein: CASKYLGQVSVDGYTF
CDR3 DNA: TGTGCCAGCAAATACCTGGGACAGGTATCCGTAGATGGCTACACCTTC
V gene: TRBV6-6
D gene: TRBD1
clone size: few
J gene: TRBJ1-2

CDR3 protein: CAISNSGTENYNEQFF
CDR3 DNA: TGTGCCATCAGTAATTCCGGGACAGAGAACTACAATGAGCAGTTCTTC
V gene: TRBV10-3
D gene: TRBD1
clone size: NA
J gene: TRBJ2-1

CDR3 protein: CASSPQRSGWLNF
CDR3 DNA: TGCGCCAGCAGCCCGCAGCGTTCGGGTTGGTTGAACTTC
V gene: TRBV5-1
D gene: NA
clone size: NA
J gene: TRBJ2-4

CDR3 protein: CASSQVEGNPREQFF
CDR3 DNA: TGTGCCAGCAGCCAAGTGGAGGGCAATCCCCGCGAGCAGTTCTTC
V gene: TRBV3-1/TRBV3-2
D gene: NA
clone size: NA
J gene: TRBJ2-1